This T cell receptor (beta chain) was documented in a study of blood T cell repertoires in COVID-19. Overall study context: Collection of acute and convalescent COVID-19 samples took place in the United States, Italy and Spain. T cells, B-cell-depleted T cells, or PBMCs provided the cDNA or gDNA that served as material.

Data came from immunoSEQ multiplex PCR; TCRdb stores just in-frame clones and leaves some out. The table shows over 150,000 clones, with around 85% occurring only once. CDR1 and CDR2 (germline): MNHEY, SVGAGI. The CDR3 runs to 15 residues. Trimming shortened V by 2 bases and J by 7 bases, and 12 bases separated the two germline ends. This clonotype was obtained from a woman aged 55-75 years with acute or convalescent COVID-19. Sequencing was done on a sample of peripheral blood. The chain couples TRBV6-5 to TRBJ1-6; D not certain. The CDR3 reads CASSYGPMPNSPLHF. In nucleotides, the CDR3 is TGTGCCAGCAGTTACGGGCCAATGCCCAATTCACCCCTCCACTTT.